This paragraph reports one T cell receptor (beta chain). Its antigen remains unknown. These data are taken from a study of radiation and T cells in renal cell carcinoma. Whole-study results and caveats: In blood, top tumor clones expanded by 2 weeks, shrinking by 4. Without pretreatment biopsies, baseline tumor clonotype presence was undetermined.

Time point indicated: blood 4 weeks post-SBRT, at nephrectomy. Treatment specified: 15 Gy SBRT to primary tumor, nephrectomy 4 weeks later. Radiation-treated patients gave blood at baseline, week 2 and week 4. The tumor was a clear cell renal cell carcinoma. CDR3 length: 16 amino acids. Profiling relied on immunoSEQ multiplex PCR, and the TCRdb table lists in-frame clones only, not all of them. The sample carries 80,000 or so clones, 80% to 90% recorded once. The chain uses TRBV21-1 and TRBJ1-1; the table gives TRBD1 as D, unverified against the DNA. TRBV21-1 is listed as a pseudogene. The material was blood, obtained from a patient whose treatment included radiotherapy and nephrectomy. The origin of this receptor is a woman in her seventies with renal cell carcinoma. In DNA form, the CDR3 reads TGTGCCAGCAGCCTGTCCCGACAGGCCTCGGACACTGAAGCTTTCTTT. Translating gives CASSLSRQASDTEAFF.